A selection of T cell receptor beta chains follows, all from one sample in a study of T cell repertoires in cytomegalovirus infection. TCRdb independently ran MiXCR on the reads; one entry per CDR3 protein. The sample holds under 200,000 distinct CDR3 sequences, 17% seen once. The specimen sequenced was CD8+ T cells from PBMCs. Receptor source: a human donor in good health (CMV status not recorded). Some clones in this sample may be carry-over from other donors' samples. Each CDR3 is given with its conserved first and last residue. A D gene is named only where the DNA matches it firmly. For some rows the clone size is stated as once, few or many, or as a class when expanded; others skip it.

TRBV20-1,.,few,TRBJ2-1,CSARARQSYNEQFF,TGCAGTGCTAGAGCCAGACAGAGCTACAATGAGCAGTTCTTC
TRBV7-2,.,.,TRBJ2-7,CASSTTHSGVGEQYF,TGTGCCAGCAGCACTACCCACTCGGGGGTGGGCGAGCAGTACTTC
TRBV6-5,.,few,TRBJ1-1,CASSGITEAFF,TGTGCCAGTTCAGGGATCACTGAAGCTTTCTTT
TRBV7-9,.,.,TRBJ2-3,CASSPPGGTNTDTQYF,TGTGCCAGCAGCCCTCCAGGCGGGACGAACACAGATACGCAGTATTTT
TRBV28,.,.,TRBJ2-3,CASSLPPLGAPDTQYF,TGTGCCAGCAGTTTACCCCCCTTGGGGGCTCCAGATACGCAGTATTTT
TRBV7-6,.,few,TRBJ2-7,CASSFGTYYEQYF,TGTGCCAGCAGCTTCGGGACTTACTACGAGCAGTACTTC
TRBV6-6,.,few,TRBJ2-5,CASRTGEETQYF,TGTGCCAGCAGGACGGGAGAAGAGACCCAGTACTTC
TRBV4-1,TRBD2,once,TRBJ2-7,CASSQASGEIYEQYF,TGCGCCAGCAGCCAAGCTAGCGGAGAAATCTACGAGCAGTACTTC
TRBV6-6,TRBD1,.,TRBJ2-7,CASSYGDSSYEQYF,TGTGCCAGCAGTTACGGGGACAGCTCCTACGAGCAGTACTTC
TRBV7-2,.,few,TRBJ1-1,CASSLNRLDTEAFF,TGTGCCAGCAGCTTAAACAGACTTGACACTGAAGCTTTCTTT
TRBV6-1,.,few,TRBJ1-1,CAGSRFRENTEAFF,TGTGCCGGGTCTCGATTTAGAGAGAACACTGAAGCTTTCTTT
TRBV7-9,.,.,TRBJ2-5,CASSPSGSQETQYF,TGTGCCAGCAGCCCATCAGGGAGTCAAGAGACCCAGTACTTC
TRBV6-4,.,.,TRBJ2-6,CASGRSGANVLTF,TGTGCCAGCGGGCGCTCTGGGGCCAACGTCCTGACTTTC
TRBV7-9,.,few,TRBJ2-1,CASSPGGYEGNEQFF,TGTGCCAGCAGCCCCGGGGGCTATGAAGGCAATGAGCAGTTCTTC
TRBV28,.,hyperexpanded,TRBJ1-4,CASSRGQESEKLFF,TGTGCCAGCAGTCGGGGTCAGGAGTCTGAAAAACTGTTTTTT
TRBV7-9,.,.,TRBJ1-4,CASRMAADEKLFF,TGTGCCAGCAGGATGGCGGCGGATGAAAAACTGTTTTTT